Below are 10 T cell receptor beta chains sequenced from a single sample in a study of T cell repertoires in cytomegalovirus infection. No antigen has been identified for these receptors. MiXCR, run by TCRdb on the reads, gives a single entry per CDR3 protein. The sample records around 770,000 distinct CDR3 sequences, 25% to 35% being singletons. The material was cultured CD8+ T cells from PBMCs, obtained from culture after CMV antigen stimulation. These TCRs come from a human donor in good health (CMV status not recorded). Some clones in this sample may be carry-over from other donors' samples.

This chain uses TRBV11-2 with TRBJ1-2, with TRBD1 identical over 9 bases. The V gene's germline CDR1 is SGHAT and CDR2 FQNNGV. V was pared by 4 bases and J by 0 bases, with 3 bases of the junction left unmatched. The CDR3 totals 15 residues. The DNA for the CDR3 is TGTGCCAGCAGCTCACAGGGGGCAGCTAACTATGGCTACACCTTC. Protein product: CASSSQGAANYGYTF.

This clonotype occurred a few times. The chain uses TRBV20-1 and TRBJ1-2, with a tentative D call TRBD1 (6 bases). V shed 6 bases and J shed 5 bases, with 19 bases lying between them. Per the germline V gene, CDR1 is DFQATT and CDR2 is SNEGSKA (reference sequence). This CDR3 is built from 14 residues. The CDR3 nucleotides are TGCAGTGCGACAAGGTGGGAGGGGGATTATGGCTACACCTTC. Protein product: CSATRWEGDYGYTF.

The V call is TRBV5-6, the J call TRBJ1-2; the match to TRBD1 covers 7 bases. J was trimmed by 5 bases and V by 5 bases; bases with no gene match: 6. The CDR3 runs to 13 residues. Per germline, CDR1 SGHDT and CDR2 YYEEEE. CDR3 sequence (DNA): TGTGCCAGCAGACAACCGACAGGGTATGGCTACACCTTC. Its protein is CASRQPTGYGYTF.

This clonotype has a handful of counts. V and J are TRBV19 and TRBJ2-7, with 7 bases fitting TRBD1. The V segment lost 7 bases and the J segment 0 bases; nucleotides outside the gene matches: 6. The CDR3 contains 14 residues. Germline V gives CDR1 LNHDA, CDR2 SQIVND (reference sequence). The CDR3 sequence: CASKDRVGSYEQYF. The CDR3 DNA follows: TGTGCCAGTAAAGACAGGGTTGGCTCCTACGAGCAGTACTTC.

This sequence joins TRBV10-1 and TRBJ2-3, with 9 nucleotides matching TRBD2. Per the germline V gene, CDR1 is WNHNN and CDR2 is SYGVQD (reference sequence). Trimming cost V 5 bases and J 6 bases; bases outside gene matches: 6. The CDR3 is 14 residues long. CDR3 residues: CASSRGGGEDTQYF. CDR3 bases: TGCGCCAGCAGTAGGGGCGGGGGGGAGGATACGCAGTATTTT.

This clonotype has more than one count but fewer than ten. The rearrangement links TRBV27 to TRBJ1-2, with TRBD1 identical over 7 bases. In germline, CDR1 is MNHEY, CDR2 SMNVEV (reference sequence). The CDR3 length is 13 residues. Trimming removed 4 bases from V and 8 bases from J; junction bases left unmatched: 7. CDR3 loop: CASSSNRGEGYTF. CDR3 coding DNA: TGTGCCAGCAGTTCCAACAGGGGCGAAGGCTACACCTTC.

The chain links TRBV29-1 to TRBJ2-2; D could derive from TRBD1 or TRBD2 (5 bases each). The germline V and J ends were trimmed by 3 bases and 4 bases, with 9 bases remaining between them. From germline, CDR1 is SQVTM and CDR2 ANQGSEA. This CDR3 contains 13 residues. This CDR3 reads CSVEGTATGELFF. CDR3 nucleotide sequence: TGCAGCGTTGAGGGGACCGCCACCGGGGAGCTGTTTTTT.

In its sample, this clonotype was seen a few times. The CDR3 sequence: CATSRPTGVVTGQPQHF. The CDR3 coding sequence is TGTGCCACCAGCAGACCGACAGGGGTGGTTACCGGTCAGCCCCAGCATTTT. The V gene is TRBV15, the J gene TRBJ1-5, with TRBD1 identical over 8 bases. The CDR3 consists of 17 residues. V gave up 2 bases and J gave up 6 bases; unmatched junction bases: 12. Germline CDR1 is LNHNV and CDR2 is YYDKDF (reference sequence).

This clonotype has more than one count but fewer than ten. The rearrangement uses TRBV7-9 and TRBJ2-7; no definite D call. The ends were cut back, 3 bases at V and 5 bases at J, with 11 bases in the middle. In germline, CDR1 is SEHNR, CDR2 FQNEAQ (reference sequence). This CDR3 is built from 13 residues. The CDR3 loop reads CASSFVGSDEQYF. In DNA form, the CDR3 reads TGTGCCAGCAGCTTCGTGGGGTCCGACGAGCAGTACTTC.

This chain links TRBV9 with TRBJ1-6, with 10 positions matching TRBD1. V was clipped by 4 bases and J by 7 bases; unmatched bases: 8. Germline CDR1 reads SGDLS; CDR2 reads YYNGEE. This CDR3 comprises 16 residues. Written as DNA, the CDR3 is TGTGCCAGCAGCCCGGGACAGGGGTTATTCAATTCACCCCTCCACTTT. Protein: CASSPGQGLFNSPLHF.